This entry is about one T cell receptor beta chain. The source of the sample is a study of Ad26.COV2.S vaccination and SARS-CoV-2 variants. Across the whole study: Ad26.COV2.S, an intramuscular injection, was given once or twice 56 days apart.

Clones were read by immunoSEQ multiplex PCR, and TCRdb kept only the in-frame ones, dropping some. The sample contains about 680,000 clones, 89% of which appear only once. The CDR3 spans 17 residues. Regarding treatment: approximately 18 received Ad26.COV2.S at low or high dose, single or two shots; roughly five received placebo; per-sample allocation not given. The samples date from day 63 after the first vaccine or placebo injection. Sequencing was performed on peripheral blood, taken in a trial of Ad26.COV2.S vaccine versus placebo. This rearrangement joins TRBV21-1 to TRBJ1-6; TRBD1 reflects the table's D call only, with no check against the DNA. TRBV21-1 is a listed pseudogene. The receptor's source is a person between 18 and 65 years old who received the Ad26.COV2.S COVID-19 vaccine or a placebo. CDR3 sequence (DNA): TGTGCCAGCAGCAATCCCCTTAATCGGTCTGGTCCCAGGGACCTCCACTTT. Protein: CASSNPLNRSGPRDLHF.